Below are 5 T cell receptor beta chains sequenced from a single sample in a study of shared clonotypes between healthy human individuals. Libraries were prepared by immunoSEQ multiplex PCR; TCRdb keeps only in-frame clonotypes and omits some of them. The sample has fewer than 1.6 million clones, approximately 98.5% seen once. Specimen: naive CD4+ T cells sorted from blood. Subset given: CD45RA+ positively selected. Receptors originate from a man younger than 40 in good health.

The V call is TRBV13, the J call TRBJ2-7, with a weak D call TRBD1 (5 bases). CDR1 is PRHDT and CDR2 is FYEKMQ in the germline V gene (reference sequence). The CDR3 runs to 15 residues. Trimming shortened V by 2 bases and J by 4 bases, and 15 bases separated the two germline ends. The CDR3 region has the DNA TGTGCCAGCAGCTTATCCCCGCAGGGCTCGTACGAGCAGTACTTC. Amino acid sequence: CASSLSPQGSYEQYF.

The gene calls are TRBV9 and TRBJ2-5; 7 bases align to TRBD2. Trimming at V came to 0 bases and at J to 7 bases, leaving 15 bases not matched to a gene. The CDR3 covers 17 residues. Germline V gene data show CDR1 as SGDLS and CDR2 as YYNGEE. The DNA of the CDR3 is TGTGCCAGCAGCGTAGGGCGTAGAGGACCGCCGGGAGGGACCCAGTACTTC. Its protein is CASSVGRRGPPGGTQYF. The full variable domain, its missing parts supplied by reference TRBV9 and TRBJ2-5, is DSGVTQTPKHLITATGQRVTLRCSPRSGDLSVYWYQQSLDQGLQFLIQYYNGEERAKGNILERFSAQQFPDLHSELNLSSLELGDSALYFCASSVGRRGPPGGTQYFGPGTRLLVL.

This clone was observed once. The V call is TRBV20-1, the J call TRBJ2-1; no clear D. Trimming pared 6 bases from V and 8 bases from J, leaving 8 bases between. Germline loops: CDR1 DFQATT, CDR2 SNEGSKA (reference sequence). The CDR3 is made up of 10 amino acids. The CDR3 DNA reads TGCAGTGCGTCTCCCTATGAGCAGTTCTTC. This translates into CSASPYEQFF.

Here the CDR3 DNA reads TGTGCCAGCAGTTCGTCCGGGACAGGGTCTGAAAAACTGTTTTTT. This gives the protein CASSSSGTGSEKLFF. This chain joins TRBV28 and TRBJ1-4; 9 positions agree with TRBD1. The CDR3 spans 15 residues. Per the germline V gene, CDR1 is MDHEN and CDR2 is SYDVKM. Trimming removed 4 bases from V and 7 bases from J; junction bases left unmatched: 7. Full variable domain (rest looked up from reference TRBV28 and TRBJ1-4): DVKVTQSSRYLVKRTGEKVFLECVQDMDHENMFWYRQDPGLGLRLIYFSYDVKMKEKGDIPEGYSVSREKKERFSLILESASTNQTSMYLCASSSSGTGSEKLFFGSGTQLSVL.

The V and J genes are TRBV6-1 and TRBJ2-7, with TRBD2 as a possible D gene (6 bases). CDR1 is MNHNS, CDR2 SASEGT, per germline. The CDR3 is 11 residues long. Trimming left V 6 bases short and J 4 bases short, with 7 bases between. The CDR3 coding sequence is TGTGCCAGCAGGGGACTGTACGAGCAGTACTTC. Residues: CASRGLYEQYF.